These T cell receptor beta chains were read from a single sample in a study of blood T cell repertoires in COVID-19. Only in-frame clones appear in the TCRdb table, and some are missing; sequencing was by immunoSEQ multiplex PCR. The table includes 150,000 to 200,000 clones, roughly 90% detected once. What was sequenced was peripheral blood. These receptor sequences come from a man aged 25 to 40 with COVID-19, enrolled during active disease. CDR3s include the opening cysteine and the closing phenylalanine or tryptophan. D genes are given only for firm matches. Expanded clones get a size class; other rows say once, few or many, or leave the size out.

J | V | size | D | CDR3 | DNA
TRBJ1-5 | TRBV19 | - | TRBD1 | CASSQGQGNQPQHF | TGTGCCAGTAGTCAGGGACAGGGAAATCAGCCCCAGCATTTT
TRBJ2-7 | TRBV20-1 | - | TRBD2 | CSASSPLREIPSEQYF | TGCAGTGCTAGTTCGCCCTTGCGGGAGATTCCCTCCGAGCAGTACTTC
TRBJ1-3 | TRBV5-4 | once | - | CASSLAGGNTIYF | TGTGCCAGCAGCTTGGCGGGGGGAAACACCATATATTTT
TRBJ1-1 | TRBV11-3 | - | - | CASSLVGRSEAFF | TGTGCCAGCAGCTTAGTGGGGAGGTCTGAAGCTTTCTTT
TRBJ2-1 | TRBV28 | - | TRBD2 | CASSLFPGRASVF | TGTGCCAGCAGTTTATTCCCCGGGAGGGCCTCGGTCTTC
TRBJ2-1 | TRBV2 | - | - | CASRQTVSSYNEQFF | TGTGCCAGCAGACAGACGGTAAGCTCCTACAATGAGCAGTTCTTC
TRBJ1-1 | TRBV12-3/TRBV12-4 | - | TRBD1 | CASSLEGGRAAFF | TGTGCCAGCAGTTTAGAAGGGGGCAGGGCAGCTTTCTTT
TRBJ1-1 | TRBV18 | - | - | CASSPYDTGLNTEAFF | TGTGCCAGCTCACCATATGATACAGGACTGAACACTGAAGCTTTCTTT
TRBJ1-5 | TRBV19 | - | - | CASSIGAQPQHF | TGTGCCAGTAGTATTGGGGCTCAGCCCCAGCATTTT
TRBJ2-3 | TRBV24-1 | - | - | CATSGAGTDTQYF | TGTGCCACCAGTGGCGCCGGCACAGATACGCAGTATTTT
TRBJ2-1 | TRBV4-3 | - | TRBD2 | CASSHTILAGNNEQFF | TGCGCCAGCAGCCATACAATCCTAGCGGGAAATAATGAGCAGTTCTTC
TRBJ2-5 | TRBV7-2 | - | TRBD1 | CASSLDSPDRGRVQETQYF | TGTGCCAGCAGCTTAGATTCCCCGGACAGGGGGCGCGTCCAAGAGACCCAGTACTTC
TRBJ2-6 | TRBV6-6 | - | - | CASSPQGAGALSGANVLTF | TGTGCCAGCAGTCCGCAAGGGGCAGGGGCGCTCTCTGGGGCCAACGTCCTGACTTTC
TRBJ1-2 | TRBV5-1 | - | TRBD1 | CASSLEQGASYGYTF | TGCGCCAGCAGCTTGGAACAGGGGGCGTCCTATGGCTACACCTTC
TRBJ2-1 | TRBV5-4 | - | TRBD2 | CASSPTSGPYNEQFF | TGTGCCAGCAGCCCTACTAGCGGACCCTACAATGAGCAGTTCTTC
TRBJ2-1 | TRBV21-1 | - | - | CASSKYRDSYDPPYNEQFF | TGTGCCAGCAGCAAATACCGGGACAGCTATGACCCCCCTTACAATGAGCAGTTCTTC
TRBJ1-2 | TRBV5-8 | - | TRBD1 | CASSLGGTEIYGYTF | TGTGCCAGCAGCTTGGGTGGGACAGAGATCTATGGCTACACCTTC
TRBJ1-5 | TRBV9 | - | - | CASSGSDRFNQPQHF | TGTGCCAGCAGCGGATCGGACAGATTCAATCAGCCCCAGCATTTT
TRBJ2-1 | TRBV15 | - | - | CATSRDPTRTDNEQFF | TGTGCCACCAGCAGAGATCCCACTCGCACAGATAATGAGCAGTTCTTC
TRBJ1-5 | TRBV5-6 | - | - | CASSLAGSAREPQHF | TGTGCCAGCAGCTTGGCCGGGTCTGCCCGGGAGCCCCAGCATTTT
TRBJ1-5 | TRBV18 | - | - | CASSPREGVGPQHF | TGTGCCAGCTCACCGAGAGAGGGAGTAGGGCCCCAGCATTTT
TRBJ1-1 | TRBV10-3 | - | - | CATGTPSENTEAFF | TGTGCCACCGGGACTCCGAGCGAGAACACTGAAGCTTTCTTT
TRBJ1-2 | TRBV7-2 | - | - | CASSLDSYGYTF | TGTGCCAGCAGCTTAGACTCTTATGGCTACACCTTC
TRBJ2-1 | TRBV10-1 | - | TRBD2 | CASSESGGLAANSYNEQFF | TGCGCCAGCAGTGAGTCTGGGGGACTAGCGGCAAACTCCTACAATGAGCAGTTCTTC
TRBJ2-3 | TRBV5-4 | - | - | CASSLASSSTDTQYF | TGTGCCAGCAGCTTGGCTAGCTCTAGCACAGATACGCAGTATTTT
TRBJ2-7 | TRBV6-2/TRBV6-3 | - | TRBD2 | CASSYVKRGLVSEQYF | TGTGCCAGCAGTTACGTCAAGCGGGGGCTCGTTTCCGAGCAGTACTTC
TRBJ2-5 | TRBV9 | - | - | CASSPGELPETQYF | TGTGCCAGCAGCCCAGGGGAGCTCCCAGAGACCCAGTACTTC
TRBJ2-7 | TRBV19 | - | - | CASSVQTGIVYEQYF | TGTGCCAGTAGTGTTCAGACAGGTATAGTTTACGAGCAGTACTTC
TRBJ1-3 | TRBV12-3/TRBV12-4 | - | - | CASSFGGETIYF | TGTGCCAGCAGTTTCGGGGGGGAGACCATATATTTT
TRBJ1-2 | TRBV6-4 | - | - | CASSEGGRHGYTF | TGTGCCAGCAGTGAGGGGGGTAGACATGGCTACACCTTC
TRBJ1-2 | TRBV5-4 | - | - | CASSLGAAANYGYTF | TGTGCCAGCAGCTTAGGGGCAGCAGCTAACTATGGCTACACCTTC
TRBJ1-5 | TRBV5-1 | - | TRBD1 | CASSLGGQGYSNQPQHF | TGCGCCAGCAGCTTGGGGGGACAGGGATACAGCAATCAGCCCCAGCATTTT
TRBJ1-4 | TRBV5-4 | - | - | CASSLAGHFNEKLFF | TGTGCCAGCAGCTTGGCGGGACACTTTAATGAAAAACTGTTTTTT
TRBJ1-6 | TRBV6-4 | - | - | CASSEGQNNSPLHF | TGTGCCAGCAGTGAGGGGCAGAATAATTCACCCCTCCACTTT
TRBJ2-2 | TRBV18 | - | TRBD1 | CASSPRPTGLGTGELFF | TGTGCCAGCTCACCCCGCCCGACAGGGTTGGGCACCGGGGAGCTGTTTTTT
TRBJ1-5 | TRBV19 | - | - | CASSAGVYQPQHF | TGTGCCAGTAGTGCAGGGGTGTATCAGCCCCAGCATTTT
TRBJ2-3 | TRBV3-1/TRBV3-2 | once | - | CASSPWTSTDTQYF | TGTGCCAGCAGCCCGTGGACTAGCACAGATACGCAGTATTTT
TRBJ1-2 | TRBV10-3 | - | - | CAISESPGLYGYTF | TGTGCCATCAGTGAGTCACCAGGGCTCTATGGCTACACCTTC
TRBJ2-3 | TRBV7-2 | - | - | CASSLRVSPDTQYF | TGTGCCAGCAGCTTGAGGGTCTCCCCAGATACGCAGTATTTT
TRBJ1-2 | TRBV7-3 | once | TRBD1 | CASSLRQGNGYTF | TGTGCCAGCAGCTTAAGACAGGGGAATGGCTACACCTTC
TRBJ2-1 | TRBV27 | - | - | CASSRYRYNEQFF | TGTGCCAGCAGTCGATATAGATACAATGAGCAGTTCTTC
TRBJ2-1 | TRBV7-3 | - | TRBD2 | CASSLTALLAGTDNEQFF | TGTGCCAGCAGCTTAACCGCCCTACTAGCGGGGACCGACAATGAGCAGTTCTTC
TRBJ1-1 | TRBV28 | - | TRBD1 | CASSSPTGGNTEAFF | TGTGCCAGCAGTTCCCCGACAGGGGGCAACACTGAAGCTTTCTTT
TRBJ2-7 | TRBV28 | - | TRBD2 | CASSPLASGPYTYEQYF | TGTGCCAGCAGCCCCTTGGCTAGCGGACCCTATACCTACGAGCAGTACTTC
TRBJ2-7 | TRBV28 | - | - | CASSLPGQGFEGKQYF | TGTGCCAGCAGTTTACCGGGGCAGGGGTTTGAAGGCAAGCAGTACTTC
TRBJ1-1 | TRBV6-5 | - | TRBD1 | CASSYRPTGPNTEAFF | TGTGCCAGCAGTTACCGGCCGACAGGGCCGAACACTGAAGCTTTCTTT
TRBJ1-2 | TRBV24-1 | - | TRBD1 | CATSDLHRDRGPHGYTF | TGTGCCACCAGTGATTTGCACCGGGACAGGGGGCCTCATGGCTACACCTTC
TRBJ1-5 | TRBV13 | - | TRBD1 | CASSLGLGDSYNQPQHF | TGTGCCAGCAGCTTAGGCCTTGGGGACAGTTACAATCAGCCCCAGCATTTT
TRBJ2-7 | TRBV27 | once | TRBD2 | CASNKLSGTSSYEQYF | TGTGCCAGCAACAAACTCTCCGGGACTAGCTCCTACGAGCAGTACTTC
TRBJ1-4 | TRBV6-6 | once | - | CASSFNRPGVEKLFF | TGTGCCAGCAGTTTCAACCGACCCGGGGTTGAAAAACTGTTTTTT
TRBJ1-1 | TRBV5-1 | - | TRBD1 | CASSSPTDRESAFF | TGCGCCAGCAGCTCACCGACCGACAGGGAATCCGCTTTCTTT
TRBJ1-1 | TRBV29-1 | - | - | CSVVQGTPNTEAFF | TGCAGCGTCGTTCAGGGGACCCCAAACACTGAAGCTTTCTTT
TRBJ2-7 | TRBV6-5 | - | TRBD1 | CASSPGQGIAYEQYF | TGTGCCAGCAGTCCGGGACAGGGGATCGCCTACGAGCAGTACTTC
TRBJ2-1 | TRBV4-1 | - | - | CASSQSFSGTWHNEQFF | TGCGCCAGCAGCCAATCCTTTTCGGGGACTTGGCACAATGAGCAGTTCTTC
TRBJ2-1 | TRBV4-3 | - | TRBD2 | CASSQVPAGGNEQFF | TGCGCCAGCAGCCAAGTTCCAGCGGGAGGGAATGAGCAGTTCTTC